This passage covers 12 T cell receptor beta chains from one sample sequenced in a study of T-cell reconstitution after alpha-beta-depleted transplantation in children. This sample's TCRbeta library carried unique molecular identifier barcodes. TCRdb ran MiXCR on the PCR reads and lists one entry per CDR3 protein. The table shows some 600,000 distinct CDR3 sequences, with approximately 13% occurring only once. The specimen comprised PBMCs, mostly from graft donor cells, sampled 360 days after TCRalphabeta/CD19-depleted stem cell transplant. These receptors all stem from a male patient between 5 and 17 years old who had a stem cell transplant for acute myeloid leukemia, so the T cells may come from the graft donor.

This clonotype occurred a few times. The CDR3 bases are TGTGCCAGCAGCGTAGTAGCGGGAGCGTTCGAGCAGTACTTC. Its translation is CASSVVAGAFEQYF. The V call is TRBV9, the J call TRBJ2-7; TRBD2 aligns across 9 bases. CDR3 length: 14 residues. The germline CDR1 and CDR2 sequences are SGDLS and YYNGEE. With V trimmed by 0 bases and J by 6 bases, 4 bases remained unmatched.

Points on this clonotype: Mismatch with germline at one junction end may stem from a read error. The chain links TRBV20-1 to TRBJ2-3, with 9 bases matching TRBD2. Germline CDR1 is DFQATT and CDR2 is SNEGSKA (reference sequence). This CDR3 has 16 residues. CDR3 in DNA: TGCAGTGCGAGAGGCAGTAGCGGGAGCGGTATAGATACGCAGTATTTT. Protein sequence: CSARGSSGSGIDTQYF.

There are a few counts of this clonotype. The chain combines TRBV6-5 with TRBJ1-2; possibly TRBD1 for D (5 bases). Germline V CDR1 and CDR2: MNHEY, SVGAGI. The CDR3 consists of 12 residues. V lost 2 bases and J 4 bases, leaving 5 bases between the germline ends. This CDR3 reads CASSYDSYGYTF. The CDR3 bases are TGTGCCAGCAGTTACGACAGCTATGGCTACACCTTC.

V is TRBV2 and J is TRBJ2-5, with 10 bases fitting TRBD2. This CDR3 has 19 residues. The junction had 14 bases not matched to a gene; V was cut back by 2 bases and J by 2 bases. Germline loops: CDR1 SNHLY, CDR2 FYNNEI. The CDR3 DNA reads TGTGCCAGCAGTGAACGCCTAGCGGGAGTGGGACGGAGGCAAGAGACCCAGTACTTC. Protein product: CASSERLAGVGRRQETQYF.

The V call is TRBV25-1, the J call TRBJ2-7; unclear D gene. In germline, CDR1 is MGHDK, CDR2 SYGVNS. The CDR3 is 12 residues long. Trimming took 7 bases from V and 6 from J, leaving 13 bases between them. CDR3 region: CASINTLSEQYF. In DNA form, the CDR3 reads TGTGCCAGCATCAACACTCTATCCGAGCAGTACTTC.

This clonotype occurred a few times. J is TRBJ1-2 and V is TRBV15; TRBD1 matches 8 bases. The V gene end was trimmed by 4 bases and the J gene end by 4 bases; junction bases not matched to a gene: 8. Germline lookup yields CDR1 LNHNV and CDR2 YYDKDF (reference sequence). There are 15 residues in the CDR3. The CDR3 region is CATSTLGTGIYGYTF. The CDR3 bases are TGTGCCACCAGCACTCTCGGGACAGGAATCTATGGCTACACCTTC. Full variable domain (missing parts from reference TRBV15 and TRBJ1-2): DAMVIQNPRYQVTQFGKPVTLSCSQTLNHNVMYWYQQKSSQAPKLLFHYYDKDFNNEADTPDNFQSRRPNTSFCFLDIRSPGLGDTAMYLCATSTLGTGIYGYTFGSGTRLTVV.

In DNA form, the CDR3 reads TGTGCCAGCAGGGAAACCCCCAAGGGGGGGAATGAGCAGTTCTTC. Translating gives CASRETPKGGNEQFF. The chain couples TRBV2 to TRBJ2-1; a weak D match, TRBD2 (7 bases). The V end lost 6 bases, the J end lost 7 bases, and 19 bases lay between the germline ends. Germline V gene lookup returns CDR1 SNHLY and CDR2 FYNNEI. The CDR3 is made up of 15 amino acids. Full variable domain (rest looked up from reference TRBV2 and TRBJ2-1): EPEVTQTPSHQVTQMGQEVILRCVPISNHLYFYWYRQILGQKVEFLVSFYNNEISEKSEIFDDQFSVERPDGSNFTLKIRSTKLEDSAMYFCASRETPKGGNEQFFGPGTRLTVL.

The CDR3 region has the DNA TGTGCCATCAGTGATAGGCAGGGTGGCAATCAGCCCCAGCATTTT. It is translated as CAISDRQGGNQPQHF. This sequence joins TRBV10-3 and TRBJ1-5, with D perhaps TRBD1 (5 bases). The length of the CDR3 is 15 residues. Germline assignment: CDR1 ENHRY and CDR2 SYGVKD. With 3 bases removed from V and 2 bases from J, the gap between germline ends came to 11 bases.

This clonotype occurred a few times. The chain joins TRBV4-2 to TRBJ2-7, with TRBD2 matching 11 bases. The ends lost 4 bases at V and 0 bases at J; junction bases unmatched: 8. Germline loops: CDR1 LGHNA, CDR2 YNFKEQ. CDR3 length equals 17 residues. CDR3 loop: CASSLLPGTSGSYEQYF. The CDR3 DNA reads TGTGCCAGCAGCCTACTCCCTGGGACTAGCGGCTCCTACGAGCAGTACTTC.

This clonotype occurred once. The CDR3 loop is CAWSRVGPGYYYEQYF. For the CDR3, the DNA is TGTGCCTGGAGTCGGGTAGGGCCCGGTTATTACTACGAGCAGTACTTC. The chain carries TRBV30 and TRBJ2-7; D is ambiguous. Deletions cut 2 bases from V and 3 bases from J, with 20 bases between. This CDR3 is 16 amino acids long. Germline V gives CDR1 GTSNPN, CDR2 SVGIG (reference sequence).

The V call is TRBV4-3, the J call TRBJ2-1, with TRBD2 identical over 7 bases. Germline-derived CDR1 and CDR2 are LGHNA and YSLEER. With 5 bases clipped from V and 0 bases from J, the junction kept 7 bases outside the gene matches. The CDR3 contains 16 residues. CDR3 residues: CASSDELASSYNEQFF. The CDR3 DNA follows: TGCGCCAGCAGCGATGAACTAGCGAGCTCCTACAATGAGCAGTTCTTC.

This clonotype has a count of ten or more. The chain combines TRBV29-1 with TRBJ2-7; no clear D. Trimming pared 6 bases from V and 7 bases from J, leaving 13 bases between. Germline CDR1 reads SQVTM; CDR2 reads ANQGSEA. The CDR3 is 11 amino acids. CDR3 coding DNA: TGCAGCGTCCTCACGACTTTTGAGCAGTACTTC. Protein sequence: CSVLTTFEQYF.